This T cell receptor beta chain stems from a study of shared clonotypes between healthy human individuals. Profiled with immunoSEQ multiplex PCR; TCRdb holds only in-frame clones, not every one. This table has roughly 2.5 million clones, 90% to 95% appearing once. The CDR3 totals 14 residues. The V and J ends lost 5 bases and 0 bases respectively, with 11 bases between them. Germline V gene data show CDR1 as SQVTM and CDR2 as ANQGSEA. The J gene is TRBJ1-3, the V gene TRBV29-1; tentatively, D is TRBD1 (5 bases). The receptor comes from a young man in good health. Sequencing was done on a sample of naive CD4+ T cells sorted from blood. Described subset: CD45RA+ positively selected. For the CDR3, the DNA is TGCAGCGTTTCGACGGGGCTCTCTGGAAACACCATATATTTT. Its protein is CSVSTGLSGNTIYF.